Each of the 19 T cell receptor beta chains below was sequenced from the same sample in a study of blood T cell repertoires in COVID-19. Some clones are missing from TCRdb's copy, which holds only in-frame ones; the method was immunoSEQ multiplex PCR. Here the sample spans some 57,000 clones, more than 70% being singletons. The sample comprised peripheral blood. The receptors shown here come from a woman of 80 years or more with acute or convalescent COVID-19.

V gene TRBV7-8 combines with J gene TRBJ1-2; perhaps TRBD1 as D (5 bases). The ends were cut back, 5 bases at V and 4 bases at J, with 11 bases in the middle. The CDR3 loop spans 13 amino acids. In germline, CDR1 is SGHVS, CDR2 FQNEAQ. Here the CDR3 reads CASSTGLSYGYTF. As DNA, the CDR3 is TGTGCCAGCAGCACGGGACTCAGCTATGGCTACACCTTC.

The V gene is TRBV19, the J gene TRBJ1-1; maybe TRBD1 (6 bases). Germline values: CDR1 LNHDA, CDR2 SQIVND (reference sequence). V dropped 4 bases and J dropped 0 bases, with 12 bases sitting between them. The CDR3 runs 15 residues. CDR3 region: CASSTNRVMNTEAFF. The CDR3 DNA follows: TGTGCCAGTAGTACAAACAGGGTCATGAACACTGAAGCTTTCTTT.

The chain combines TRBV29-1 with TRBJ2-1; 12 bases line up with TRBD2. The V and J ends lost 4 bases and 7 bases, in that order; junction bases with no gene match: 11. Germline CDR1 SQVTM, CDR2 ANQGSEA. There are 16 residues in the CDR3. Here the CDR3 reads CSVGGASGRVENEQFF. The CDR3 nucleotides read TGCAGCGTTGGTGGGGCTAGCGGGAGGGTGGAGAATGAGCAGTTCTTC.

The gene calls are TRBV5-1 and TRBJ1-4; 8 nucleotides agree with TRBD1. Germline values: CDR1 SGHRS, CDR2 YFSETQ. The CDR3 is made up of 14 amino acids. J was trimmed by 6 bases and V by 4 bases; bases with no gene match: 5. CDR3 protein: CASSEGQAHEKLFF. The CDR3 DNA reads TGCGCCAGCAGCGAGGGACAGGCCCATGAAAAACTGTTTTTT. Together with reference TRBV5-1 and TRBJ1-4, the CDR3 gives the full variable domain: KAGVTQTPRYLIKTRGQQVTLSCSPISGHRSVSWYQQTPGQGLQFLFEYFSETQRNKGNFPGRFSGRQFSNSRSEMNVSTLELGDSALYLCASSEGQAHEKLFFGSGTQLSVL.

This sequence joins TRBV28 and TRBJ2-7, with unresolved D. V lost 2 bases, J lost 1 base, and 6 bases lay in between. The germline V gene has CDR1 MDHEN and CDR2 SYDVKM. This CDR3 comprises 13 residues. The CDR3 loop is CASSLGRSYEQYF. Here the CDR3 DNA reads TGTGCCAGCAGTTTAGGCAGGTCCTACGAGCAGTACTTC.

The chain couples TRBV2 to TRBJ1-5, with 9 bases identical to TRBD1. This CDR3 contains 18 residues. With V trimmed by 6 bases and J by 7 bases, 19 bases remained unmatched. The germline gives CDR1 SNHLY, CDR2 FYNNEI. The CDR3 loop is CASSTLRDRVLGTQPQHF. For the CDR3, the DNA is TGTGCCAGCAGCACACTCCGGGACAGGGTGTTAGGAACCCAGCCCCAGCATTTT.

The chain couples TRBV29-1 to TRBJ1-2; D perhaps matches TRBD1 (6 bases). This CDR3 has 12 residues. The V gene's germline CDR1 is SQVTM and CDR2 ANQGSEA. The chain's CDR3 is CSEGDKNYGYTF. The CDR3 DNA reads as TGCAGTGAGGGGGACAAGAACTATGGCTACACCTTC.

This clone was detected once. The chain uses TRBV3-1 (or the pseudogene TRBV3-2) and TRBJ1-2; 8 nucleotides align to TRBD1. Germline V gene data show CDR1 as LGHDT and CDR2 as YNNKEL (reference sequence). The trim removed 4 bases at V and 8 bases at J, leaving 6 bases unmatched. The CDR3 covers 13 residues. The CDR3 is CASSLRTGSGYTF. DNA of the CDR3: TGTGCCAGCAGCCTCCGGACAGGGTCGGGCTACACCTTC.

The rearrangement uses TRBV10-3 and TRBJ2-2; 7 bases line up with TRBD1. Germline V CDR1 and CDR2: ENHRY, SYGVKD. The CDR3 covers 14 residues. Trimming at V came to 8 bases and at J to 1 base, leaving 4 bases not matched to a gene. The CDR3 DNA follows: TGTGCCATCGAGACAGGGAAGAACACCGGGGAGCTGTTTTTT. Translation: CAIETGKNTGELFF.

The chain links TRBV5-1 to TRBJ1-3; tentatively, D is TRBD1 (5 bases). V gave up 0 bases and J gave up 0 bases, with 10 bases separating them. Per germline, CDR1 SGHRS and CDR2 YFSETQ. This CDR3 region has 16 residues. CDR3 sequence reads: CASSLVQGNSGNTIYF. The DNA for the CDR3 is TGCGCCAGCAGCTTGGTGCAGGGAAACTCTGGAAACACCATATATTTT.

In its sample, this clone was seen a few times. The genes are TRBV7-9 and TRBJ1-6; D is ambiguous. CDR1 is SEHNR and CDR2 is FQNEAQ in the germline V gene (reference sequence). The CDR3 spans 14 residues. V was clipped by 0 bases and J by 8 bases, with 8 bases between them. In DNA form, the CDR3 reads TGTGCCAGCAGCTTAGCACAGAAGCATTCACCCCTCCACTTT. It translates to CASSLAQKHSPLHF. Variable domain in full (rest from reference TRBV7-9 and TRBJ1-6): DTGVSQNPRHKITKRGQNVTFRCDPISEHNRLYWYRQTLGQGPEFLTYFQNEAQLEKSRLLSDRFSAERPKGSFSTLEIQRTEQGDSAMYLCASSLAQKHSPLHFGNGTRLTVT.

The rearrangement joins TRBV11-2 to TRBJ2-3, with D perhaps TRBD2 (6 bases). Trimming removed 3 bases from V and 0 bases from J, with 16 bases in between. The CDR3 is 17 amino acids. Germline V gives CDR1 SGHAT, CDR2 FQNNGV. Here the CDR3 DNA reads TGTGCCAGCAGCTTTAGGGGCCGGGGACTCAGCACAGATACGCAGTATTTT. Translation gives CASSFRGRGLSTDTQYF.

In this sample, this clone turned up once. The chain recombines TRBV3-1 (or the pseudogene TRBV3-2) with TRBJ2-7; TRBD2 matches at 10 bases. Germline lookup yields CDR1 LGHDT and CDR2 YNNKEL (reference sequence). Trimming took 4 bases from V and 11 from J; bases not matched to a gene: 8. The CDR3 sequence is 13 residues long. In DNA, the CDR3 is TGTGCCAGCAGCCTACCTGGGACTAGCGAAAAGTACTTC. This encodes CASSLPGTSEKYF.

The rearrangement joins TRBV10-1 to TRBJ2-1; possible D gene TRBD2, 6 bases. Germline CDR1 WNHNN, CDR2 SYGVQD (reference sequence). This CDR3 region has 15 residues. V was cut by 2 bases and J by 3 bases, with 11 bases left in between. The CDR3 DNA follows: TGCGCCAGCAGTGAGGCAGCGGGTCACTACAATGAGCAGTTCTTC. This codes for CASSEAAGHYNEQFF.

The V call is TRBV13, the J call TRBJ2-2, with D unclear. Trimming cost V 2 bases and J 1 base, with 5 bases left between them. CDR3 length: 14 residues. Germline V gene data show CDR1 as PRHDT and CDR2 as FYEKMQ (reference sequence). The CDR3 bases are TGTGCCAGCAGCTTAACCAGGAACACCGGGGAGCTGTTTTTT. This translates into CASSLTRNTGELFF.

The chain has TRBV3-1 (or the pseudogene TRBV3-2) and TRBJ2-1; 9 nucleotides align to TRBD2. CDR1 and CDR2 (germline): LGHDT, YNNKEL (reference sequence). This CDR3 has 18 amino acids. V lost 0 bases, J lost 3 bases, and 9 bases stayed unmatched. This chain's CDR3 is CASSQEVGLSGSYNEQFF. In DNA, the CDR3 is TGTGCCAGCAGCCAAGAGGTGGGGCTTAGCGGGAGCTACAATGAGCAGTTCTTC.

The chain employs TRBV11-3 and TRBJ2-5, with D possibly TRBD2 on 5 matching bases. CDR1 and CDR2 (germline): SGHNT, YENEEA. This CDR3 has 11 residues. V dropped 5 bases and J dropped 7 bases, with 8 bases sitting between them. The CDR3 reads CASSIRGTQYF. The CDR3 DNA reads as TGTGCCAGCAGCATCCGGGGGACCCAGTACTTC.

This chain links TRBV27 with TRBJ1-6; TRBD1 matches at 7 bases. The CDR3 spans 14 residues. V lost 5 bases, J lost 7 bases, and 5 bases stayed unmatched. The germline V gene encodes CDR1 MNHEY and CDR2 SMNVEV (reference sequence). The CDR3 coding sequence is TGTGCCAGCAGTCTAGGGGGCCCGAATTCACCCCTCCACTTT. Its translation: CASSLGGPNSPLHF.

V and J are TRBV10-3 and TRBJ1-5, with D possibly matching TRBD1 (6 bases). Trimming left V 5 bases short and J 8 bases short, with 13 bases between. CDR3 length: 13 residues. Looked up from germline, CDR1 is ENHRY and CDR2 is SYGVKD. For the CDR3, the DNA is TGTGCCATCAGTTTACAGGGAGTTGAGCCCCAGCATTTT. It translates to CAISLQGVEPQHF.